This T cell receptor (beta chain) is drawn from a study of shared clonotypes between healthy human individuals. The protocol was immunoSEQ multiplex PCR, while the TCRdb copy is restricted to in-frame clones and leaves out a portion. This sample has about half a million clones, with 65% to 85% found just once. CDR1 is LNHDA, CDR2 SQIVND, per germline (reference sequence). J was trimmed by 0 bases and V by 7 bases; bases with no gene match: 5. The CDR3 totals 16 residues. In regard to this clone: A far larger clone is off by one base, so a read error is likely.

Sequencing was carried out using PBMCs. This sequence originates from a woman aged 40 to 55 in good health. Some clones in this sample may be carry-over from other donors' samples. The chain is built from TRBV19 and TRBJ2-3; 12 bases are shared with TRBD2. The CDR3 reads CASKRLAGVSTDTQYF. CDR3 coding DNA: TGTGCCAGTAAGAGACTAGCGGGGGTTAGCACAGATACGCAGTATTTT.